This T cell receptor (beta chain) was captured in a study of blood T cell repertoires in COVID-19. Study information: Samples of COVID-19 (acute and convalescent) were obtained from the United States, Italy and Spain. Sources were T cells, B-cell-depleted T cells, or PBMCs; the material itself was cDNA or gDNA.

Study processing details: Reference gene primer amplification in the assay estimated nucleated cell counts. Assay: immunoSEQ multiplex PCR; the TCRdb copy retains only in-frame clones and omits some. The D gene and trimming were derived from the DNA, and the V and J assignments and clone size from that table. Seen here are over 200,000 clones, approximately 82% observed once, and the top ten hold about an eighth. Germline CDR1 SNHLY, CDR2 FYNNEI. Trimming shortened V by 3 bases and J by 7 bases, and 13 bases separated the two germline ends. The CDR3 is made up of 15 amino acids. The source is a woman aged 40-49 years with acute or convalescent COVID-19. Sequencing used peripheral blood. V usage is TRBV2 and J usage is TRBJ1-6; D is unclear. This chain's CDR3 is CASSDRNRPNSPLHF. The CDR3 DNA is TGTGCCAGCAGTGATCGAAACAGACCGAATTCACCCCTCCACTTT.